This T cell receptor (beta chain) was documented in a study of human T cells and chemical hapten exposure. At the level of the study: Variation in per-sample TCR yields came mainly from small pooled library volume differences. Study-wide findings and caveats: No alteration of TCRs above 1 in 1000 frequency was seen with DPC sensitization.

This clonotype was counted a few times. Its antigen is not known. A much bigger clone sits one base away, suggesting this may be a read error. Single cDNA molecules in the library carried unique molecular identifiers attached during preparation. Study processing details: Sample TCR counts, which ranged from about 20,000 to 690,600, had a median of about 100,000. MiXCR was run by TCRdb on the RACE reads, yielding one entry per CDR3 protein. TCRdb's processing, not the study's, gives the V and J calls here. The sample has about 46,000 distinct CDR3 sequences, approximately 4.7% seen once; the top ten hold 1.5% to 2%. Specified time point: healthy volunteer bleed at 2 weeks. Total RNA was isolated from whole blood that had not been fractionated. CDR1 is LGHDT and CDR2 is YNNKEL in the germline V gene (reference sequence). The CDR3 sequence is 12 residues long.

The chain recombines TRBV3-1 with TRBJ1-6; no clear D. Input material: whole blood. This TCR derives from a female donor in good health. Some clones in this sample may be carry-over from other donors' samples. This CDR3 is CASSQMSSPLNF. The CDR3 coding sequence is TGTGCCAGCAGCCAGATGAGTTCACCCCTCAACTTT.